The entry below describes one T cell receptor (beta chain). Its antigen is as yet unknown. Between the trimmed V and J ends, which lost 2 bases and 2 bases, there was a span of 10 bases. Looked up from germline, CDR1 is KGHSH and CDR2 is LQKENI. The CDR3 contains 14 residues. Regarding donors, all were healthy bone marrow donors. The data were obtained in a study of cytomegalovirus exposure and HLA in healthy donors. With 60 Vbeta and 13 Jbeta primers, the PCR was carried out. Sequencing used immunoSEQ multiplex PCR; TCRdb keeps in-frame clones, though not all of them. Among about 150,000 clones listed, 50% to 75% were seen once. Study-wide findings and caveats: A list of around 160 TCR beta chains associated with cytomegalovirus was given. It was assumed in the presence/absence analyses that sequencing depth was roughly uniform across donors. Sequencing likely caused a cluster of highly shared sequence variants.

The TCR comes from a woman aged 60 to 75 in good health and CMV-seropositive. The specimen sequenced was PBMCs. The chain employs TRBV18 and TRBJ2-7, with D possibly matching TRBD1 (6 bases). The CDR3 protein is CASSPSGQTYEQYF. The CDR3 nucleotides read TGTGCCAGCTCACCATCCGGACAGACCTACGAGCAGTACTTC.